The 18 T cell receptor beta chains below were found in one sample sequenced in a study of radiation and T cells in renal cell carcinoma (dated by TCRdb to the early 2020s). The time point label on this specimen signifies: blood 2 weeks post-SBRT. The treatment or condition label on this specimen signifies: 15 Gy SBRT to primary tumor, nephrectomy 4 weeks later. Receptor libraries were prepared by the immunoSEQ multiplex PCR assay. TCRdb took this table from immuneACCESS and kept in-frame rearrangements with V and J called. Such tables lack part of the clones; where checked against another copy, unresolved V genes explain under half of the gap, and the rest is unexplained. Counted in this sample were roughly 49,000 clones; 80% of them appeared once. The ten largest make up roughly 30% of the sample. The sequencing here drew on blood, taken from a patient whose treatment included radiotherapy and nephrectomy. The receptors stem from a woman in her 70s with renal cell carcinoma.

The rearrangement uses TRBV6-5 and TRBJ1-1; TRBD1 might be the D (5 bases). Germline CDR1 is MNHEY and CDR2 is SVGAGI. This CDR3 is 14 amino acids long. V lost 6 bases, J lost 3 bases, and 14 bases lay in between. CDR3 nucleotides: TGTGCCAGCAGCCTGGGACCCGCCGACACTGAAGCTTTCTTT. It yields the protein CASSLGPADTEAFF.

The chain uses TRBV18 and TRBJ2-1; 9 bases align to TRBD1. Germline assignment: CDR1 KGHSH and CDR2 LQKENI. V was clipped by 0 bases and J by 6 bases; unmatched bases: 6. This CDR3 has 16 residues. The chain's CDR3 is CASSPPQKTGGNEQFF. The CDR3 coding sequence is TGTGCCAGCTCACCACCGCAAAAGACAGGGGGCAATGAGCAGTTCTTC.

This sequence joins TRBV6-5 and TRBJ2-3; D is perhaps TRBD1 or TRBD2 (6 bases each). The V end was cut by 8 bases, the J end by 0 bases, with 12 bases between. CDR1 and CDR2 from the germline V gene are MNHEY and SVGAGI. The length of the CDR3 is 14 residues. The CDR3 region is CASSPGASTDTQYF. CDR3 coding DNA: TGTGCCAGCTCTCCGGGGGCCAGCACAGATACGCAGTATTTT.

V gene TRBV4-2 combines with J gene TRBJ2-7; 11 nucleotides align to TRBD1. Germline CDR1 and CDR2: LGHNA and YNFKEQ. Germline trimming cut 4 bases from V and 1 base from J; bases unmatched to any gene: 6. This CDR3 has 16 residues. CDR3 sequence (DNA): TGTGCCAGCAGCCCCAAAGGACAGGGGGCTTCCTACGAGCAGTACTTC. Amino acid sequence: CASSPKGQGASYEQYF.

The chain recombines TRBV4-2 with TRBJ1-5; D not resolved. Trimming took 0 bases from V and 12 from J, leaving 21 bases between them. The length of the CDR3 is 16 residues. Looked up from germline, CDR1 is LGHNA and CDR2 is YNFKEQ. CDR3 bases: TGTGCCAGCAGCCAAGATAAGGTGGGTGGATATTCGTTCCAGCATTTT. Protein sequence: CASSQDKVGGYSFQHF.

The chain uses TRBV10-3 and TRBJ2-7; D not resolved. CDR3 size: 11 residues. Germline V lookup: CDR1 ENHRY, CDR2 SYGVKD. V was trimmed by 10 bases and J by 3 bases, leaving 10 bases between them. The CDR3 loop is CATGIGYEQYF. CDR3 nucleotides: TGTGCCACCGGAATTGGCTACGAGCAGTACTTC.

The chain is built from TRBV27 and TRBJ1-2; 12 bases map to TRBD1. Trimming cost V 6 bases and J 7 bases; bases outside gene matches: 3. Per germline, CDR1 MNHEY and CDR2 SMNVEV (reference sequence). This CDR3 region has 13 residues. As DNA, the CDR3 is TGTGCCAGCAGGGGACAGGGGGCGCCTGGCTACACCTTC. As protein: CASRGQGAPGYTF.

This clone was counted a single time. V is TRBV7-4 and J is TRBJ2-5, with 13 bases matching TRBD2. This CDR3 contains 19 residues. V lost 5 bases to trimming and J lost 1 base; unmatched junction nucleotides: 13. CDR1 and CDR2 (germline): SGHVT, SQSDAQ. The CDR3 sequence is CASSPRPRLAGGFQETQYF. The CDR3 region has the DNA TGTGCCAGCAGCCCCCGCCCCCGACTAGCGGGAGGTTTCCAAGAGACCCAGTACTTC.

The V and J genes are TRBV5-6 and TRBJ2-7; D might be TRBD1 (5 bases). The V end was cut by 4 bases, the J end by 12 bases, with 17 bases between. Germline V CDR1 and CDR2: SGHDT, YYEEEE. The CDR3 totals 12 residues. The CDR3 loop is CASSRDSYTLYF. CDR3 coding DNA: TGTGCCAGCAGCCGCGACAGCTATACACTGTACTTC.

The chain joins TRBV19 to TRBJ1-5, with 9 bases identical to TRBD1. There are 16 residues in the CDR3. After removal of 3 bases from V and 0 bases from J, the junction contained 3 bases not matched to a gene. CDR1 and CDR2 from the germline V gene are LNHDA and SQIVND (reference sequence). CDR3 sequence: CASSMTGGYSNQPQHF. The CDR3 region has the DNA TGTGCCAGTAGTATGACAGGGGGGTATAGCAATCAGCCCCAGCATTTT.

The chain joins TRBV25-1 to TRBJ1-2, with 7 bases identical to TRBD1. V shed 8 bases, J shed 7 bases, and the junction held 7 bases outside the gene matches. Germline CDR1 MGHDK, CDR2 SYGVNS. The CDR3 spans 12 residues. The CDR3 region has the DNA TGTGCCAGCGGGGAGACAGGGTTTGGCTACACCTTC. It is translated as CASGETGFGYTF.

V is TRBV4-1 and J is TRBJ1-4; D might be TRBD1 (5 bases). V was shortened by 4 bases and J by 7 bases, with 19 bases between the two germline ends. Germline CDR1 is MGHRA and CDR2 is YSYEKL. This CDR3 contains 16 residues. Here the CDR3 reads CASSPVGLSRGEKLFF. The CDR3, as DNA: TGCGCCAGCAGCCCGGTGGGGCTCTCACGGGGTGAAAAACTGTTTTTT.

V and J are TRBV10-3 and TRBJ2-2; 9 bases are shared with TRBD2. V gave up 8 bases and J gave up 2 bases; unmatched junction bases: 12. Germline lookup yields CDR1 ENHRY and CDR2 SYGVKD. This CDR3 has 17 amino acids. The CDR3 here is CAIGSVAGAANTGELFF. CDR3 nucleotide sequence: TGTGCCATCGGTTCGGTAGCGGGGGCCGCCAACACCGGGGAGCTGTTTTTT.

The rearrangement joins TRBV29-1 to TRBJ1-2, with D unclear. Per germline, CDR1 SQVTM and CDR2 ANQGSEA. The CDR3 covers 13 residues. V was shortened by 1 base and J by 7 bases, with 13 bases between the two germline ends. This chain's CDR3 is CSVEVTRSGGYTF. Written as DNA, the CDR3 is TGCAGCGTTGAAGTCACCCGGTCTGGTGGCTACACCTTC.

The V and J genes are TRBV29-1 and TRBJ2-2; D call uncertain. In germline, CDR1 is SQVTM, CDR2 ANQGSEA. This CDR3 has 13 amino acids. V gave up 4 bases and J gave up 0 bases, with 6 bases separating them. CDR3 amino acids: CSVALANTGELFF. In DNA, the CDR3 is TGCAGCGTTGCACTGGCGAACACCGGGGAGCTGTTTTTT.

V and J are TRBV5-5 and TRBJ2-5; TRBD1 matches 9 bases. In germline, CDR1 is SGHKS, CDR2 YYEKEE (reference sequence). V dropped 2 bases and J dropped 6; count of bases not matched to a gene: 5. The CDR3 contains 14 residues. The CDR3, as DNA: TGTGCCAGCAGCTTTACAGGGGGCGAGAAGACCCAGTACTTC. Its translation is CASSFTGGEKTQYF. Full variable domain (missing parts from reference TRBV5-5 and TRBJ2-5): DAGVTQSPTHLIKTRGQQVTLRCSPISGHKSVSWYQQVLGQGPQFIFQYYEKEERGRGNFPDRFSARQFPNYSSELNVNALLLGDSALYLCASSFTGGEKTQYFGPGTRLLVL.

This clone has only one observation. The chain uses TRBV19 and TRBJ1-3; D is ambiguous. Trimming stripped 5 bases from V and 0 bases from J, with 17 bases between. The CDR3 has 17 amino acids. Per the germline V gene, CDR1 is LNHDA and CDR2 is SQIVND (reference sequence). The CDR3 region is CASSAGFRQLSGNTIYF. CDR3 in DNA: TGTGCCAGTAGTGCTGGGTTCCGGCAGCTCTCTGGAAACACCATATATTTT.

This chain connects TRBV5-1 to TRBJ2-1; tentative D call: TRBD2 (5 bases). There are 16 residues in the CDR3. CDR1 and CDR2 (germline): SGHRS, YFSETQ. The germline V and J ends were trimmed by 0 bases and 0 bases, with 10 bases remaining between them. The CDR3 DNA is TGCGCCAGCAGCTTGGGCGTAGCGAACTCCTACAATGAGCAGTTCTTC. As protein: CASSLGVANSYNEQFF.